The next 31 T cell receptor beta chains were all read from a single sample in a study of identical twins. Via MiXCR, TCRdb re-called the 5' RACE reads, giving one row per CDR3 protein. The sample carries roughly 350,000 distinct CDR3 sequences, about 10% recorded once. The sequencing sample was made of naive T cells sorted from blood. These receptors were collected from a woman in her 50s in good health.

The rearrangement joins TRBV7-9 to TRBJ2-1, with D unclear. CDR1 and CDR2 from the germline V gene are SEHNR and FQNEAQ (reference sequence). V lost 4 bases to trimming and J lost 8 bases, with 6 bases between them. This CDR3 contains 11 residues. CDR3 DNA sequence: TGTGCCAGCAGCTGGGGATATGAGCAGTTCTTC. Protein product: CASSWGYEQFF.

This clonotype was seen repeatedly, ten times or more. The chain combines TRBV25-1 with TRBJ1-2; 12 bases align to TRBD1. Trimming took 1 base from V and 3 from J; bases not matched to a gene: 3. The CDR3 covers 16 residues. Germline V CDR1 and CDR2: MGHDK, SYGVNS. The CDR3 here is CASSEFGTGGDYGYTF. For the CDR3, the DNA is TGTGCCAGCAGTGAATTTGGGACAGGGGGCGACTATGGCTACACCTTC.

A few counts support this clonotype. V is TRBV7-9 and J is TRBJ2-5, with D possibly matching TRBD2 (6 bases). V dropped 4 bases and J dropped 3 bases, with 15 bases sitting between them. CDR1 SEHNR and CDR2 FQNEAQ come from the germline V gene (reference sequence). This CDR3 spans 15 amino acids. The CDR3 DNA reads as TGTGCCAGCAGCTCCCGCCCGGGGGTGGAAGAGACCCAGTACTTC. Translated: CASSSRPGVEETQYF. Filled out from reference TRBV7-9 and TRBJ2-5, the complete variable domain reads DTGVSQNPRHKITKRGQNVTFRCDPISEHNRLYWYRQTLGQGPEFLTYFQNEAQLEKSRLLSDRFSAERPKGSFSTLEIQRTEQGDSAMYLCASSSRPGVEETQYFGPGTRLLVL.

This clonotype occurred many times. The chain employs TRBV3-1 and TRBJ2-1, with 8 bases aligning to TRBD2. This CDR3 comprises 17 residues. Per germline, CDR1 LGHDT and CDR2 YNNKEL (reference sequence). After removal of 5 bases from V and 4 bases from J, the junction contained 13 bases not matched to a gene. The CDR3, as DNA: TGTGCCAGCAGCTACAACCCATTAGCGGGAAGATACAATGAGCAGTTCTTC. Amino acid sequence: CASSYNPLAGRYNEQFF.

This clonotype was recorded at least ten times. The CDR3 here is CASSSGTYEQYV. The CDR3 DNA follows: TGTGCCAGCAGTTCCGGCACCTACGAGCAGTACGTC. V gene TRBV12-3 or TRBV12-4 combines with J gene TRBJ2-7; the D is unclear. Trimming took 4 bases from V and 2 from J, leaving 6 bases between them. This CDR3 region has 12 residues.

The table lists this clonotype with many counts. This chain links TRBV7-9 with TRBJ2-3, with 8 positions matching TRBD2. Germline V lookup: CDR1 SEHNR, CDR2 FQNEAQ (reference sequence). This CDR3 is 17 amino acids long. Germline trimming cut 4 bases from V and 4 bases from J; bases unmatched to any gene: 13. This CDR3 is CASSSRGAGGGADTQYF. The CDR3 nucleotides are TGTGCCAGCAGCTCCCGGGGGGCGGGAGGAGGCGCAGATACGCAGTATTTT.

V is TRBV3-1 and J is TRBJ2-7; D is unresolved. Germline V gene lookup returns CDR1 LGHDT and CDR2 YNNKEL (reference sequence). With 0 bases removed from V and 6 bases from J, the gap between germline ends came to 9 bases. The CDR3 is made up of 13 amino acids. CDR3 DNA sequence: TGTGCCAGCAGCCAAGATGTACCCCCCGAGCAGTACTTC. Translation gives CASSQDVPPEQYF.

This clonotype was recorded at least ten times. The chain links TRBV5-5 to TRBJ2-7; D may be TRBD1 or TRBD2 (5 bases each). V was pared by 6 bases and J by 0 bases, with 13 bases between. CDR3 length: 14 residues. Germline CDR1 and CDR2: SGHKS and YYEKEE (reference sequence). CDR3 sequence (DNA): TGTGCCAGCAATTTCCCGGGGACCTCCTACGAGCAGTACTTC. It yields the protein CASNFPGTSYEQYF.

This clonotype was seen only a few times. The gene calls are TRBV20-1 and TRBJ2-1, with 11 bases fitting TRBD2. The CDR3 extends over 17 amino acids. V trimming: 0 bases; J trimming: 8 bases; junction bases outside the gene matches: 12. Germline V gene lookup returns CDR1 DFQATT and CDR2 SNEGSKA (reference sequence). For the CDR3, the DNA is TGCAGTGCTAGAGACACCCTTCTAGCGGGAGGTTTGGATGAGCAGTTCTTC. It codes for CSARDTLLAGGLDEQFF.

This clonotype came up many times. The chain joins TRBV5-6 to TRBJ2-7, with D possibly being TRBD2 (7 bases). Germline V CDR1 and CDR2: SGHDT, YYEEEE. The CDR3 has 13 amino acids. Deletions cut 4 bases from V and 6 bases from J, with 14 bases between. The CDR3 coding sequence is TGTGCCAGCAGCCAGAGGGGGGGGGCCGAGCAGTACGTC. Protein sequence: CASSQRGGAEQYV.

In this sample, this clonotype turned up many times. V and J are TRBV5-1 and TRBJ2-5; D possibly corresponds to TRBD2 (5 bases). Deletions cut 4 bases from V and 7 bases from J, with 14 bases between. Germline-derived CDR1 and CDR2 are SGHRS and YFSETQ. This CDR3 has 13 residues. CDR3 region: CASSPERAGTQYF. In DNA form, the CDR3 reads TGCGCCAGCAGCCCAGAGAGGGCAGGGACCCAGTACTTC.

This clonotype was found many times. The chain employs TRBV3-1 and TRBJ2-1; TRBD2 aligns across 15 bases. The CDR3 has 16 amino acids. Germline V gives CDR1 LGHDT, CDR2 YNNKEL (reference sequence). Unmatched junction bases numbered 2, after V lost 0 bases and J lost 8 bases. The CDR3 spells CASSQEGLAGGYEQFF. The CDR3 DNA reads as TGTGCCAGCAGCCAAGAGGGACTAGCGGGAGGATATGAGCAGTTCTTC.

The rearrangement uses TRBV19 and TRBJ1-1; maybe TRBD1 (6 bases). The V gene lost 6 bases and the J gene lost 6 bases, with 14 bases spanning the gap. The length of the CDR3 is 13 residues. CDR1 and CDR2 from the germline V gene are LNHDA and SQIVND (reference sequence). The CDR3 sequence: CASRPLQGPEAFF. CDR3 nucleotide sequence: TGTGCCAGTAGGCCCCTACAGGGTCCTGAAGCTTTCTTT.

The chain recombines TRBV3-1 with TRBJ2-1; 7 bases are a match to TRBD2. The CDR3 has 15 residues. V was pared by 0 bases and J by 10 bases, with 9 bases of the junction left unmatched. Germline-derived CDR1 and CDR2 are LGHDT and YNNKEL (reference sequence). In DNA, the CDR3 is TGTGCCAGCAGCCAAGAGTGGGGCGGGAGTAGCGAGCAGTTCTTC. Translating gives CASSQEWGGSSEQFF.

Here the CDR3 DNA reads TGTGCCAGTAGTCTTGCCTCAGGGGGTACCAATGAGCAGTTCTTC. It specifies CASSLASGGTNEQFF. The chain employs TRBV19 and TRBJ2-1; TRBD1 agrees at 7 bases. This CDR3 region has 15 residues. Germline assignment: CDR1 LNHDA and CDR2 SQIVND (reference sequence). The junction had 10 bases not matched to a gene; V was cut back by 5 bases and J by 6 bases.

At least ten counts were recorded for this clonotype. The V call is TRBV3-1, the J call TRBJ1-5, with D hard to call. The CDR3 covers 14 residues. Germline loops: CDR1 LGHDT, CDR2 YNNKEL (reference sequence). The V and J ends lost 0 bases and 0 bases respectively, with 3 bases between them. CDR3 in DNA: TGTGCCAGCAGCCAAGACAGTAGCAATCAGCCCCAGCATTTT. Protein: CASSQDSSNQPQHF.

V and J are TRBV19 and TRBJ2-6, with D uncertain. V gave up 4 bases and J gave up 2 bases, with 9 bases separating them. There are 15 residues in the CDR3. Per the germline V gene, CDR1 is LNHDA and CDR2 is SQIVND (reference sequence). CDR3 sequence (DNA): TGTGCCAGTAGTACCAAGTCGCCTGGGGCCAACGTCCTGACTTTC. It is translated as CASSTKSPGANVLTF.

This clonotype was seen many times. J is TRBJ2-3 and V is TRBV4-2, with 7 bases fitting TRBD2. The junction had 6 bases not matched to a gene; V was cut back by 0 bases and J by 6 bases. The V gene's germline CDR1 is LGHNA and CDR2 YNFKEQ. CDR3 length: 15 residues. The CDR3 protein is CASSQERAGTDTQYF. The CDR3 nucleotides read TGTGCCAGCAGCCAAGAACGAGCGGGAACGGATACGCAGTATTTT.

Many counts were recorded for this clonotype. J is TRBJ2-1 and V is TRBV5-1, with 7 bases lining up with TRBD2. The germline V gene encodes CDR1 SGHRS and CDR2 YFSETQ. The CDR3 has 17 amino acids. Germline trimming cut 1 base from V and 2 bases from J; bases unmatched to any gene: 9. CDR3 sequence: CASSLIGLAETYNEQFF. CDR3 DNA sequence: TGCGCCAGCAGCTTGATCGGGCTAGCGGAAACCTACAATGAGCAGTTCTTC.

V and J are TRBV6-2 or TRBV6-3 and TRBJ2-1, with 9 bases identical to TRBD2. V trimming: 2 bases; J trimming: 10 bases; junction bases outside the gene matches: 6. This CDR3 has 14 residues. CDR1 MNHEY and CDR2 SVGEGT come from the germline V gene. CDR3 coding DNA: TGTGCCAGCAGTTACGGCGGGAGGGCCGGAGAGCAGTTCTTC. It translates to CASSYGGRAGEQFF.

There are many counts of this clonotype. The rearrangement joins TRBV7-9 to TRBJ1-1; 7 bases match TRBD1. Germline trimming cut 1 base from V and 8 bases from J; bases unmatched to any gene: 7. CDR3 size: 14 residues. Germline values: CDR1 SEHNR, CDR2 FQNEAQ (reference sequence). DNA for the CDR3: TGTGCCAGCAGCTTAGGTTTCGGACAGGCGGAAGCTTTCTTT. Protein: CASSLGFGQAEAFF.

Ten or more counts support this clonotype. The chain employs TRBV20-1 and TRBJ2-1, with a weak D call TRBD1 (6 bases). The CDR3 has 15 residues. Germline V CDR1 and CDR2: DFQATT, SNEGSKA (reference sequence). Trimming took 3 bases from V and 2 from J, leaving 14 bases between them. The CDR3 is CSARYREWAYNEQFF. The CDR3 bases are TGCAGTGCTAGGTACAGGGAGTGGGCCTACAATGAGCAGTTCTTC.

The V call is TRBV20-1, the J call TRBJ2-1, with a weak D call TRBD2 (5 bases). This CDR3 comprises 17 residues. V was clipped by 3 bases and J by 0 bases, with 18 bases between them. Germline assignment: CDR1 DFQATT and CDR2 SNEGSKA (reference sequence). The CDR3 nucleotides are TGCAGTGCTAGTCCGGTCGGAGCGGCCACCTCCTACAATGAGCAGTTCTTC. The encoded protein is CSASPVGAATSYNEQFF.

V and J are TRBV6-2 or TRBV6-3 and TRBJ2-7; 10 nucleotides match TRBD1. V shed 7 bases, J shed 1 base, and the junction held 7 bases outside the gene matches. The CDR3 has 15 residues. Per the germline V gene, CDR1 is MNHEY and CDR2 is SVGEGT. The chain's CDR3 is CASKTGGKTSYEQYF. CDR3 nucleotide sequence: TGTGCCAGCAAGACAGGGGGCAAGACTTCCTACGAGCAGTACTTC.

In this sample, this clonotype turned up a few times. The V gene is TRBV7-9, the J gene TRBJ2-4; no firm D call. V lost 6 bases and J 0 bases, leaving 15 bases between the germline ends. The CDR3 sequence is 16 residues long. Germline V lookup: CDR1 SEHNR, CDR2 FQNEAQ (reference sequence). DNA for the CDR3: TGTGCCAGCAGTTCTATAGTGATACTAGCCAAAAACATTCAGTACTTC. Amino acids: CASSSIVILAKNIQYF.

This clonotype has just a few counts. This chain joins TRBV14 and TRBJ2-7, with D perhaps TRBD2 (6 bases). This CDR3 is built from 14 residues. Germline V gene sequence: CDR1 SGHDN, CDR2 FVKESK. The germline V and J ends were trimmed by 5 bases and 3 bases, with 14 bases remaining between them. The CDR3 protein is CASSYGTGGYEQYV. The CDR3 nucleotides read TGTGCCAGCAGCTATGGGACTGGTGGCTACGAGCAGTACGTC.

This clonotype was seen many times. The chain uses TRBV11-2 and TRBJ2-1, with no clear D. The CDR3 loop spans 12 amino acids. Germline loops: CDR1 SGHAT, CDR2 FQNNGV. Trimming pared 5 bases from V and 2 bases from J, leaving 4 bases between. CDR3 in DNA: TGTGCCAGCAGCCACACCTACAATGAGCAGTTCTTC. It encodes CASSHTYNEQFF.

This clonotype has at least ten counts. CDR3 sequence reads: CASTRAFF. As DNA, the CDR3 is TGTGCCAGCACCCGGGCTTTCTTT. The chain employs TRBV7-2 and TRBJ1-1; D uncertain. Looked up from germline, CDR1 is SGHTA and CDR2 is FQGNSA. Trimming left V 7 bases short and J 11 bases short, with 5 bases between. This CDR3 has 8 amino acids.

The chain couples TRBV10-3 to TRBJ2-1, with D tentatively TRBD2 (5 bases). The CDR3 runs 14 residues. The germline V gene encodes CDR1 ENHRY and CDR2 SYGVKD. V lost 5 bases, J lost 0 bases, and 8 bases lay in between. In DNA form, the CDR3 reads TGTGCCATCAGTCGGGGTTTCTCCTACAATGAGCAGTTCTTC. This codes for CAISRGFSYNEQFF.

CDR3 bases: TGTGCCAGCAGCTTAGTTGGTAGCGGGAGGGGAAATGAGCAGTTCTTC. Its translation: CASSLVGSGRGNEQFF. The genes are TRBV7-2 and TRBJ2-1, with 11 bases identical to TRBD2. The V segment lost 1 base and the J segment 7 bases; nucleotides outside the gene matches: 6. Germline-derived CDR1 and CDR2 are SGHTA and FQGNSA. This CDR3 has 16 residues.

This clonotype was recorded a few times. The chain employs TRBV6-5 and TRBJ2-5; D is perhaps TRBD2 (5 bases). The CDR3 extends over 16 amino acids. CDR1 and CDR2 from the germline V gene are MNHEY and SVGAGI. V was cut by 5 bases and J by 5 bases, with 21 bases left in between. CDR3 sequence reads: CASSPRTRGLKETQYF. The CDR3 DNA is TGTGCCAGCAGTCCCCGGACCAGAGGGCTCAAGGAGACCCAGTACTTC.